Listed below are T cell receptor beta chains from one sample, sequenced in a study of blood T cell repertoires in COVID-19. The assay was immunoSEQ multiplex PCR, and TCRdb's table has in-frame clones only and misses some. The sample has over 200,000 clones; 75% to 90% are singletons. Sequenced input: peripheral blood. The receptors stem from a man aged 40-55 years with acute or convalescent COVID-19. CDR3s include the opening cysteine and the closing phenylalanine or tryptophan. A D gene is named only where the DNA matches it firmly. Only part of the rows carry a size: once, few, many, or a class if the clone is expanded.

length: 13
J: TRBJ1-5
D: -
size: -
V: TRBV6-6
DNA: TGTGCCAGCAGTTACACTAGGCCCCAGCCCCAGCATTTT
CDR3: CASSYTRPQPQHF

length: 14
J: TRBJ2-7
D: -
size: -
V: TRBV28
DNA: TGTGCCAGCATAAATCCGTGGGCAATGTACGAGCAGTACTTC
CDR3: CASINPWAMYEQYF

length: 15
J: TRBJ1-1
D: -
size: few
V: TRBV30
DNA: TGTGCCTGGGTACCCAGACAGGCCTCAGGCACTGAAGCTTTCTTT
CDR3: CAWVPRQASGTEAFF

length: 14
J: TRBJ1-1
D: TRBD1
size: -
V: TRBV2
DNA: TGTGCCAGCCTGTTTGACAGGGCAGGGACTGAAGCTTTCTTT
CDR3: CASLFDRAGTEAFF

length: 15
J: TRBJ1-1
D: TRBD1
size: -
V: TRBV3-1/TRBV3-2
DNA: TGTGCCAGCAGCTTACAGGGGGCCCGGGATACTGAAGCTTTCTTT
CDR3: CASSLQGARDTEAFF

length: 14
J: TRBJ2-5
D: -
size: -
V: TRBV10-3
DNA: TGTGCCATCAGTGCCCTAACAGGGAAAGAGACCCAGTACTTC
CDR3: CAISALTGKETQYF

length: 16
J: TRBJ2-5
D: TRBD2
size: -
V: TRBV3-1/TRBV3-2
DNA: TGTGCCAGCAGCCAAGCTAGCGGCCAATACCAAGAGACCCAGTACTTC
CDR3: CASSQASGQYQETQYF

length: 13
J: TRBJ2-5
D: -
size: -
V: TRBV7-2
DNA: TGTGCCAGCAGCCTTGGGCCGGGGGAGACCCAGTACTTC
CDR3: CASSLGPGETQYF

length: 13
J: TRBJ1-5
D: -
size: -
V: TRBV24-1
DNA: TGTGCCACCAGTTCCTATAGCAATCAGCCCCAGCATTTT
CDR3: CATSSYSNQPQHF

length: 13
J: TRBJ1-1
D: -
size: -
V: TRBV29-1
DNA: TGCAGCGTAGTCAGGGTTCTCCTGCCTGAAGCTTTCTTT
CDR3: CSVVRVLLPEAFF

length: 17
J: TRBJ2-1
D: TRBD2
size: -
V: TRBV7-3
DNA: TGTGCCAGCAGCCCTACCGGAAGCGGGAGCTCCTACAATGAGCAGTTCTTC
CDR3: CASSPTGSGSSYNEQFF

length: 16
J: TRBJ1-2
D: -
size: -
V: TRBV2
DNA: TGTGCCAGCAGTGAAAATTTGGGGAAAGGGGTTATTGGCTACACCTTC
CDR3: CASSENLGKGVIGYTF

length: 12
J: TRBJ2-3
D: -
size: -
V: TRBV30
DNA: TGTGCCTGGAGTGACACAGGGTCACACCCGTATTTT
CDR3: CAWSDTGSHPYF

length: 15
J: TRBJ1-5
D: TRBD1
size: once
V: TRBV5-1
DNA: TGCGCCAGCAGCTTGGGACAGGGGGACTTTCAGCCCCAGCATTTT
CDR3: CASSLGQGDFQPQHF

length: 17
J: TRBJ2-5
D: TRBD2
size: once
V: TRBV7-6
DNA: TGTGCCAGCAGCTTGCGAGCGGGAGGAGATCGGCGGGAGACCCAGTACTTC
CDR3: CASSLRAGGDRRETQYF

length: 16
J: TRBJ2-7
D: TRBD2
size: -
V: TRBV18
DNA: TGTGCCAGCTCACACCGGACTAGCGGGAGCCATTCCGAGCAGTACTTC
CDR3: CASSHRTSGSHSEQYF

length: 14
J: TRBJ2-7
D: -
size: -
V: TRBV6-6
DNA: TGTGCCAGCACCCGGGACACCTTACCCTACGAGCAGTACTTC
CDR3: CASTRDTLPYEQYF

length: 16
J: TRBJ2-7
D: -
size: -
V: TRBV4-3
DNA: TGCGCCAGCAGCCAAGGCTCCAGAGGGTACGCCTACGAGCAGTACTTC
CDR3: CASSQGSRGYAYEQYF

length: 15
J: TRBJ2-5
D: TRBD2
size: -
V: TRBV5-1
DNA: TGCGCCAGCAGCTTACTAGCGGGGGACGAATTGGACCAGTACTTC
CDR3: CASSLLAGDELDQYF

length: 16
J: TRBJ2-1
D: TRBD2
size: -
V: TRBV19
DNA: TGTGCCAGTACCGTGACTAGCGGGGGATCCTACAATGAGCAGTTCTTC
CDR3: CASTVTSGGSYNEQFF

length: 12
J: TRBJ2-5
D: -
size: -
V: TRBV9
DNA: TGTGCCAGCAGCGCCGTTCAAGAGACCCAGTACTTC
CDR3: CASSAVQETQYF

length: 18
J: TRBJ2-5
D: TRBD2
size: -
V: TRBV7-2
DNA: TGTGCCAGCAGCTTAGTATTCACTAGCGGGGAGGGGGGAGAGACCCAGTACTTC
CDR3: CASSLVFTSGEGGETQYF

length: 15
J: TRBJ2-5
D: TRBD2
size: once
V: TRBV5-4
DNA: TGTGCCAGCAGCTTCGGCGGGGGACACCAAGAGACCCAGTACTTC
CDR3: CASSFGGGHQETQYF

length: 17
J: TRBJ2-7
D: TRBD1
size: once
V: TRBV9
DNA: TGTGCCAGCAGCGTAGGGGGACAGGGAGGTCGCCGCCACGAGCAGTACTTC
CDR3: CASSVGGQGGRRHEQYF

length: 16
J: TRBJ2-7
D: -
size: -
V: TRBV7-6
DNA: TGTGCCAGCAGCTCCCGACAGGACCTAAGCTCCTACGAGCAGTACTTC
CDR3: CASSSRQDLSSYEQYF

length: 15
J: TRBJ2-7
D: -
size: -
V: TRBV7-3
DNA: TGTGCCAGCAGCGCGGGGAGTGGAACATCCTACGAGCAGTACTTC
CDR3: CASSAGSGTSYEQYF

length: 15
J: TRBJ2-7
D: -
size: once
V: TRBV5-1
DNA: TGCGCCAGCAGCTCGTCCGGGACACCTTCCTACGAGCAGTACTTC
CDR3: CASSSSGTPSYEQYF

length: 12
J: TRBJ2-3
D: -
size: -
V: TRBV7-2
DNA: TGTGCCAGCGCCCCGGAGGGGAGGACGCAGTATTTT
CDR3: CASAPEGRTQYF

length: 15
J: TRBJ2-3
D: -
size: -
V: TRBV7-9
DNA: TGTGCCAGCAGCGACCACAGGGTCAGCACAGATACGCAGTATTTT
CDR3: CASSDHRVSTDTQYF

length: 13
J: TRBJ1-4
D: -
size: few
V: TRBV5-1
DNA: TGCGCCAGCAGCTTGGTAAGAGGAGAAAAACTGTTTTTT
CDR3: CASSLVRGEKLFF

length: 14
J: TRBJ1-2
D: -
size: -
V: TRBV27
DNA: TGTGCCAGCAGGCTGAACTGGGCAAACTATGGCTACACCTTC
CDR3: CASRLNWANYGYTF

length: 17
J: TRBJ2-3
D: TRBD1
size: -
V: TRBV24-1
DNA: TGTGCCACCAGTGATCCACAGGGGAGTGACGGCACAGATACGCAGTATTTT
CDR3: CATSDPQGSDGTDTQYF

length: 17
J: TRBJ1-2
D: TRBD1
size: once
V: TRBV4-2
DNA: TGTGCCAGCAGCCAAGGAGGGATAGGGGGCGCCTCGCCTGGCTACACCTTC
CDR3: CASSQGGIGGASPGYTF

length: 14
J: TRBJ1-6
D: TRBD1
size: -
V: TRBV19
DNA: TGTGCCAGTAGCCTTCAGGGGGTTAATTCACCCCTCCACTTT
CDR3: CASSLQGVNSPLHF

length: 11
J: TRBJ1-1
D: -
size: -
V: TRBV6-5
DNA: TGTGCCAGCAGCTATGGCGGGACGGGATACTTT
CDR3: CASSYGGTGYF

length: 12
J: TRBJ1-1
D: -
size: -
V: TRBV27
DNA: TGTGCCAGCAGCCAGGGAAGCTCTGAAGCTTTCTTT
CDR3: CASSQGSSEAFF

length: 15
J: TRBJ2-7
D: -
size: -
V: TRBV12-2
DNA: -
CDR3: CASRLVASGSPEQYF

length: 13
J: TRBJ2-2
D: TRBD2
size: -
V: TRBV5-1
DNA: TGCGCCAGCCGTTCGGGGGGCACCGGGGAGCTGTTTTTT
CDR3: CASRSGGTGELFF

length: 15
J: TRBJ2-7
D: TRBD1
size: -
V: TRBV11-2
DNA: TGTGCCAGCAGCACGGCGGACAGGGTCCCCTACGAGCAGTACTTC
CDR3: CASSTADRVPYEQYF

length: 18
J: TRBJ2-2
D: TRBD2
size: -
V: TRBV9
DNA: TGTGCCAGCAGCGTCGCTAGCGGGGGGGCAGGAGTAACCGGGGAGCTGTTTTTT
CDR3: CASSVASGGAGVTGELFF

length: 15
J: TRBJ2-1
D: TRBD2
size: -
V: TRBV11-1
DNA: TGTGCCAGCAGCCTCCTTAGCGGGAGGTACAATGAGCAGTTCTTC
CDR3: CASSLLSGRYNEQFF

length: 13
J: TRBJ1-2
D: -
size: -
V: TRBV6-5
DNA: TGTGCCAGCAGTCGGGCCCCAAGGGGTGGCTACACCTTC
CDR3: CASSRAPRGGYTF

length: 15
J: TRBJ2-1
D: -
size: -
V: TRBV9
DNA: TGTGCCAGCAGCGCCCCCGCGGGTGGATACAATGAGCAGTTCTTC
CDR3: CASSAPAGGYNEQFF

length: 16
J: TRBJ2-2
D: TRBD2
size: once
V: TRBV7-8
DNA: TGTGCCAGCAGCCCATTCAGCGGGGTGAACACCGGGGAGCTGTTTTTT
CDR3: CASSPFSGVNTGELFF

length: 16
J: TRBJ1-6
D: -
size: -
V: TRBV11-2
DNA: TGTGCCAGCAGCTTAGTCCGAGGGGAGATGGGGGGACCCCTCCACTTT
CDR3: CASSLVRGEMGGPLHF

length: 15
J: TRBJ2-3
D: TRBD2
size: -
V: TRBV5-4
DNA: TGTGCCAGCAGCTCCCCCGGGACTAGCGCCGATACGCAGTATTTT
CDR3: CASSSPGTSADTQYF

length: 13
J: TRBJ1-2
D: TRBD1
size: -
V: TRBV11-2
DNA: TGTGCCAGCAGCCCAGACAGGGAGAGGGGCTACACCTTC
CDR3: CASSPDRERGYTF

length: 15
J: TRBJ1-4
D: -
size: -
V: TRBV7-7
DNA: TGTGCCAGCAGCTTAGTGTTCGGGGCTAATGAAAAACTGTTTTTT
CDR3: CASSLVFGANEKLFF

length: 14
J: TRBJ2-7
D: TRBD1
size: -
V: TRBV30
DNA: TGTGCCTGGAGTTTGGGGACAGTAACTTACGAGCAGTACTTC
CDR3: CAWSLGTVTYEQYF

length: 15
J: TRBJ2-7
D: TRBD1
size: -
V: TRBV6-6
DNA: TGTGCCAGCAGTTACGGACAGGGGCGCACCTACGAGCAGTACTTC
CDR3: CASSYGQGRTYEQYF

length: 14
J: TRBJ2-5
D: TRBD2
size: once
V: TRBV10-2
DNA: TGCGCCAGCAGTGACGCGACTAGCGCGGAGACCCAGTACTTC
CDR3: CASSDATSAETQYF

length: 14
J: TRBJ1-5
D: -
size: -
V: TRBV5-6
DNA: TGTGCCAGCAGCTTGGGGGCAGCAAATCAGCCCCAGCATTTT
CDR3: CASSLGAANQPQHF

length: 14
J: TRBJ2-3
D: TRBD2
size: -
V: TRBV19
DNA: TGTGCCAGTAGTTTACTAGCGGACACAGATACGCAGTATTTT
CDR3: CASSLLADTDTQYF